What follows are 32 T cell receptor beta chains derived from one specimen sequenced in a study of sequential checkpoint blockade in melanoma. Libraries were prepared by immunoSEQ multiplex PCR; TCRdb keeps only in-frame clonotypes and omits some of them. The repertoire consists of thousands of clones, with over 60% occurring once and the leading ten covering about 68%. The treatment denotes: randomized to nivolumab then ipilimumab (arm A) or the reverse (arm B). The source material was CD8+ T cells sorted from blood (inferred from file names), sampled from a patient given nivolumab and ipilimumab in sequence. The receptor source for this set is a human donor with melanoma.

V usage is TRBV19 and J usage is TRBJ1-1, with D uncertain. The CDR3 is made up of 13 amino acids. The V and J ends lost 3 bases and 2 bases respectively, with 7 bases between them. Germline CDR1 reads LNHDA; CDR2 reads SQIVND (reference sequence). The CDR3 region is CASSITENTEAFF. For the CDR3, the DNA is TGTGCCAGTAGTATTACAGAAAACACTGAAGCTTTCTTT.

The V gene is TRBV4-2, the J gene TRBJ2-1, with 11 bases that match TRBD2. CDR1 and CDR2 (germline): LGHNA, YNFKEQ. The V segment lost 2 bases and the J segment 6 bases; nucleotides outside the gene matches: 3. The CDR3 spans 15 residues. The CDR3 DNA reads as TGTGCCAGCAGCCAACCCGGACTAGCGGGCAATGAGCAGTTCTTC. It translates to CASSQPGLAGNEQFF.

The CDR3 spells CAISEFQGNQPQHF. The CDR3 region has the DNA TGTGCCATCAGTGAGTTTCAGGGTAATCAGCCCCAGCATTTT. The chain couples TRBV10-3 to TRBJ1-5; D might be TRBD1 (5 bases). Germline CDR1 and CDR2: ENHRY and SYGVKD. There are 14 residues in the CDR3. The germline V and J ends were trimmed by 1 base and 4 bases, with 8 bases remaining between them.

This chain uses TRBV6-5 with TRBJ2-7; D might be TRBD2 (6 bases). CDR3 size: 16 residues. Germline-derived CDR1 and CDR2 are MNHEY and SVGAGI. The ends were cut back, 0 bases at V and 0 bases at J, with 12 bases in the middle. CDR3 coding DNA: TGTGCCAGCAGTTACTCGTCTACCGGGAGCTCCTACGAGCAGTACTTC. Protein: CASSYSSTGSSYEQYF.

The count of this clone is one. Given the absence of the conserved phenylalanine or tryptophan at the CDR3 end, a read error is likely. The CDR3 bases are TGTGCCAGCAGCGTGACAGGGGACTATGGCTACACCCTC. This translates into CASSVTGDYGYTL. The chain carries TRBV7-9 and TRBJ1-2; 8 positions match TRBD1. J lost 3 bases, V lost 5 bases, and 2 bases had no gene match. CDR1 and CDR2 (germline): SEHNR, FQNEAQ (reference sequence). CDR3 size: 13 residues.

The CDR3 DNA reads TGTGCCAGTAGTTACGGAGGGTATAGCAATCAGCCCCAGCATTTT. Its protein product is CASSYGGYSNQPQHF. The chain uses TRBV19 and TRBJ1-5; D unclear. The CDR3 runs to 15 residues. V lost 5 bases to trimming and J lost 0 bases, with 11 bases between them. In germline, CDR1 is LNHDA, CDR2 SQIVND (reference sequence).

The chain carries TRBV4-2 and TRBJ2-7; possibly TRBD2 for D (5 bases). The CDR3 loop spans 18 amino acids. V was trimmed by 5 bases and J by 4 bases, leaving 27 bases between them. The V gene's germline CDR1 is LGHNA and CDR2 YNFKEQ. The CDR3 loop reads CASSSFPGETASIYEQYF. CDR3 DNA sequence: TGTGCCAGCAGCTCGTTCCCCGGGGAAACAGCCTCTATTTACGAGCAGTACTTC.

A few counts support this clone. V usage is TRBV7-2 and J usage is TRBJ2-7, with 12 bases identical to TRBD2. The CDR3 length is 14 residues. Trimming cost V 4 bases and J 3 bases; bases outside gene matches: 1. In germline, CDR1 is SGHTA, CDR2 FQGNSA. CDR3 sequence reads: CASSSTSGGYEQYF. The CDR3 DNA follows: TGTGCCAGCAGCTCGACTAGCGGGGGCTACGAGCAGTACTTC.

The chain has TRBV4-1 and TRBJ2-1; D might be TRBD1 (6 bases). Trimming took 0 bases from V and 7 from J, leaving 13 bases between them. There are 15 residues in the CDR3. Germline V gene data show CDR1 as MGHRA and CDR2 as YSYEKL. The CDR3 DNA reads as TGCGCCAGCAGCCAAGATAAGAGGGACACAAATGAGCAGTTCTTC. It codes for CASSQDKRDTNEQFF.

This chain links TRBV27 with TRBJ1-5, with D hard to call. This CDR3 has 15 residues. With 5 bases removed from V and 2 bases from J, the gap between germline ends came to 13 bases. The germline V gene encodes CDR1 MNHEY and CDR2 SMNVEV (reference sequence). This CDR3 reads CASSDMGHGNQPQHF. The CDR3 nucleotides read TGTGCCAGCAGTGACATGGGCCATGGCAATCAGCCCCAGCATTTT.

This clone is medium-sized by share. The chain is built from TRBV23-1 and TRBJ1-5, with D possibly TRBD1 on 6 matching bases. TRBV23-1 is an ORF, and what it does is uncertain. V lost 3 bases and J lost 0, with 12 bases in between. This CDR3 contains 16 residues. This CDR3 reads CASSHTGTPSNQPQHF. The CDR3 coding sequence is TGCGCCAGCAGTCACACCGGGACACCTAGCAATCAGCCCCAGCATTTT.

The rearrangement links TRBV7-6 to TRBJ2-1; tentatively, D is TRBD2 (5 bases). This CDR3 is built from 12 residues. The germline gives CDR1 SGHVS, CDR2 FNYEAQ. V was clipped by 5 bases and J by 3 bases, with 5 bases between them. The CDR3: CASSRDYNEQFF. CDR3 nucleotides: TGTGCCAGCAGCCGGGACTACAATGAGCAGTTCTTC.

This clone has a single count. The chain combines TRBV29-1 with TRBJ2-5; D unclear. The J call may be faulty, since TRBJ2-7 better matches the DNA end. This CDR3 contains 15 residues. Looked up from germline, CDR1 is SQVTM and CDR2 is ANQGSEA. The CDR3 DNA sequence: TGCAGCGTTGAAGAAGCCGGAGATAGCTCCTACGAGCAGTACTTC. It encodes CSVEEAGDSSYEQYF.

DNA of the CDR3: TGTGCCAGCAGCTTAGTCGGACAGGGGGCGCAGGGCCAAGAGACCCAGTACTTC. Protein: CASSLVGQGAQGQETQYF. The genes are TRBV13 and TRBJ2-5; TRBD1 matches at 11 bases. The V segment lost 1 base and the J segment 1 base; nucleotides outside the gene matches: 8. This CDR3 comprises 18 residues. Germline lookup yields CDR1 PRHDT and CDR2 FYEKMQ (reference sequence).

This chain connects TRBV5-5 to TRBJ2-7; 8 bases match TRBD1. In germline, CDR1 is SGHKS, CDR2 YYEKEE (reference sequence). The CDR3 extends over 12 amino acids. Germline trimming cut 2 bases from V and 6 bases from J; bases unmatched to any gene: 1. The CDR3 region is CASSFTGGEQYF. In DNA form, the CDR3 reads TGTGCCAGCAGCTTCACAGGGGGCGAGCAGTACTTC.

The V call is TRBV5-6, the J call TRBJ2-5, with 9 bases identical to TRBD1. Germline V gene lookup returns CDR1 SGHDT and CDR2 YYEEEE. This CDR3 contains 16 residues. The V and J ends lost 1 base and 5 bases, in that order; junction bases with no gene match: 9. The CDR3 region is CASSLTGTGNLETQYF. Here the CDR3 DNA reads TGTGCCAGCAGCTTGACCGGGACAGGGAACCTGGAGACCCAGTACTTC.

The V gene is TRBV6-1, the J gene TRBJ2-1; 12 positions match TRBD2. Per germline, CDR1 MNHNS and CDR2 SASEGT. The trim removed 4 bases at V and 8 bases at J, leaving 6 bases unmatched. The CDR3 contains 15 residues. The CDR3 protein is CASSGTSGNSDEQFF. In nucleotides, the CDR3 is TGTGCCAGCAGTGGGACTAGCGGGAACTCGGATGAGCAGTTCTTC.

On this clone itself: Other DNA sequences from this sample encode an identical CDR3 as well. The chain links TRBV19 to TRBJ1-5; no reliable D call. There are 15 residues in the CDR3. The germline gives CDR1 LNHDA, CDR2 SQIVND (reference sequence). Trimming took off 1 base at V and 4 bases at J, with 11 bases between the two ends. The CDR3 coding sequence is TGTGCCAGTAGTATAGCCACGGTTTCGAATCAGCCCCAGCATTTT. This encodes CASSIATVSNQPQHF.

The CDR3 is CASSRTGGNEQFF. The CDR3, as DNA: TGTGCCAGTAGTAGGACAGGGGGAAATGAGCAGTTCTTC. The chain joins TRBV19 to TRBJ2-1, with 10 bases identical to TRBD1. The CDR3 has 13 residues. V shed 4 bases, J shed 7 bases, and the junction held 1 base outside the gene matches. In germline, CDR1 is LNHDA, CDR2 SQIVND (reference sequence).

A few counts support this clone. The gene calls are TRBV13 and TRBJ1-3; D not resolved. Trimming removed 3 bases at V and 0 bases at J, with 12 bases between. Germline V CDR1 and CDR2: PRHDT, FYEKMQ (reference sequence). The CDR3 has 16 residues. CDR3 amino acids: CASSFQFLYSGNTIYF. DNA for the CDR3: TGTGCCAGCAGCTTTCAGTTTTTATACTCTGGAAACACCATATATTTT.

The DNA of the CDR3 is TGCGCCAGCAGCCAAGATTGGACCATGGGGGGCTCCTACAATGAGCAGTTCTTC. Translation: CASSQDWTMGGSYNEQFF. The chain joins TRBV4-3 to TRBJ2-1, with TRBD2 as a possible D gene (6 bases). The germline CDR1 and CDR2 sequences are LGHNA and YSLEER. This CDR3 region has 18 residues. Trimming pared 0 bases from V and 0 bases from J, leaving 15 bases between.

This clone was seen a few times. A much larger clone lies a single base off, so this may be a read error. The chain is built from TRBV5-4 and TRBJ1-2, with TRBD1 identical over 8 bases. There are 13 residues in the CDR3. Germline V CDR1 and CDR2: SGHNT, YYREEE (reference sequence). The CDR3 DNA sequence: TGCGCCAGCAGCTTGGCAGGGGGCTGGGGCTACACCTTC. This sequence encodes CASSLAGGWGYTF.

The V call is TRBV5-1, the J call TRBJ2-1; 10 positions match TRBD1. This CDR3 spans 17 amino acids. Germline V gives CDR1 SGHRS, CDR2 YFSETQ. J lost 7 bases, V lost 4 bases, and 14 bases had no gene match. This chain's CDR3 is CASSPPPGQGIGNEQFF. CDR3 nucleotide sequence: TGCGCCAGCAGCCCCCCGCCGGGACAGGGGATCGGGAATGAGCAGTTCTTC.

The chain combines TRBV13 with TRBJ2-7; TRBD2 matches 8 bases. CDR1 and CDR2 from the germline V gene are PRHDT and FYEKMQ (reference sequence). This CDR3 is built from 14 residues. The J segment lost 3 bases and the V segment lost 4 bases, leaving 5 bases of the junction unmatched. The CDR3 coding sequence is TGTGCCAGCAGCTCCGGGAGGGTTAACTACGAGCAGTACTTC. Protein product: CASSSGRVNYEQYF.

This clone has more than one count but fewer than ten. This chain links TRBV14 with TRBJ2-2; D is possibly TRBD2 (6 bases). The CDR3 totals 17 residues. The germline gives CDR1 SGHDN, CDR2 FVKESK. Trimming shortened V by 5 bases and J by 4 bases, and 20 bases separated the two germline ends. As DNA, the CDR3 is TGTGCCAGCAGCTCCCGGGACCCCGGGAGCGGCACCGGGGAGCTGTTTTTT. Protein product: CASSSRDPGSGTGELFF.

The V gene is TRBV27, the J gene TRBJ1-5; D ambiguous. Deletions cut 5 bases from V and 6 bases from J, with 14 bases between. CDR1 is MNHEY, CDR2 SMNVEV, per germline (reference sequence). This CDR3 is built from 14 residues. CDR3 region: CASSDSGFFQPQHF. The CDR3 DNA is TGTGCCAGCAGTGATTCCGGGTTCTTTCAGCCCCAGCATTTT.

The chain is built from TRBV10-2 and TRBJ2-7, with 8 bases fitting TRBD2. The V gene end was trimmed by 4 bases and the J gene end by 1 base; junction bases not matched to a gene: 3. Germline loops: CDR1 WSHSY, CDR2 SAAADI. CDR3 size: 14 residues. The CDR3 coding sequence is TGCGCCAGCAGTGTAGTAGCGGGGTCCTACGAGCAGTACTTC. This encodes CASSVVAGSYEQYF.

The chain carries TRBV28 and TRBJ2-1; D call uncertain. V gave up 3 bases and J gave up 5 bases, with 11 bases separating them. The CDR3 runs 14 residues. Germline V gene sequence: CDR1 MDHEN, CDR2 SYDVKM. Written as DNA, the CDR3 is TGTGCCAGCAGTTTCGTGGCGGCCAACAATGAGCAGTTCTTC. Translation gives CASSFVAANNEQFF.

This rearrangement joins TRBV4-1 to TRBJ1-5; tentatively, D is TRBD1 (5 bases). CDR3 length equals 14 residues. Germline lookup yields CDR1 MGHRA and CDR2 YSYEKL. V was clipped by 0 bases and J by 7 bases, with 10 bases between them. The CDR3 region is CASSQDAGDQPQHF. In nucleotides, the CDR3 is TGCGCCAGCAGCCAAGATGCGGGGGACCAGCCCCAGCATTTT.

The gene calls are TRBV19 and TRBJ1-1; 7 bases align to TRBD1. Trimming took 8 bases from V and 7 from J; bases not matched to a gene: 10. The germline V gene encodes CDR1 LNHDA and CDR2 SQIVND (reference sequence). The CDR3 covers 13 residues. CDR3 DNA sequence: TGTGCCAGTTCTTATGGGGGGACAGATGAAGCTTTCTTT. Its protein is CASSYGGTDEAFF.

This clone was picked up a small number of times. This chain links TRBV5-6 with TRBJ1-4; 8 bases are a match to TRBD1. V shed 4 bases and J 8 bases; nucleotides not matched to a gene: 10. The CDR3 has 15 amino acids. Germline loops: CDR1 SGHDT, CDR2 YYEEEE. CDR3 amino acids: CASSPPTGETEKLFF. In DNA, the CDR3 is TGTGCCAGCAGCCCTCCGACAGGGGAGACGGAAAAACTGTTTTTT. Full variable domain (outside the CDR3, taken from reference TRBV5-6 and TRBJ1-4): DAGVTQSPTHLIKTRGQQVTLRCSPKSGHDTVSWYQQALGQGPQFIFQYYEEEERQRGNFPDRFSGHQFPNYSSELNVNALLLGDSALYLCASSPPTGETEKLFFGSGTQLSVL.

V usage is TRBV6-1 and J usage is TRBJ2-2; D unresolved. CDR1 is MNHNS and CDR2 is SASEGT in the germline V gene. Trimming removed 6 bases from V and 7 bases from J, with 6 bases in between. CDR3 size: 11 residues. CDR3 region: CASRFHGELFF. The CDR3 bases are TGTGCCAGCAGGTTTCACGGGGAGCTGTTTTTT.